These T cell receptor beta chains were read from a single sample in a study of shared clonotypes between healthy human individuals. The assay was immunoSEQ multiplex PCR, and TCRdb's table has in-frame clones only and misses some. The data hold hundreds of thousands of clones, with approximately 74% observed a single time. Sequencing was performed on memory CD4+ T cells sorted from blood. The receptor source for this set is a woman aged 25 to 39 in good health. Each CDR3 is given with its conserved first and last residue. A D gene is named only where the DNA matches it firmly. Size tells how often a clone was seen (once, few, many) or the class of an expanded clone, and some rows leave it out.

V: TRBV28
D: -
size: -
J: TRBJ1-5
CDR3: CASSSLFENQPQHF
DNA: TGTGCCAGCAGTTCCCTTTTCGAAAATCAGCCCCAGCATTTT

V: TRBV5-1
D: TRBD1
size: -
J: TRBJ1-5
CDR3: CASSRTGQETDPQHF
DNA: TGCGCCAGCAGCCGAACTGGACAGGAGACGGATCCCCAGCATTTT

V: TRBV5-4
D: -
size: few
J: TRBJ2-1
CDR3: CASSLGGSSYNEQFF
DNA: TGTGCCAGCAGCTTGGGAGGTAGCTCCTACAATGAGCAGTTCTTC

V: TRBV7-9
D: TRBD2
size: -
J: TRBJ2-1
CDR3: CASSLGAGDNEQFF
DNA: TGTGCCAGCAGCTTGGGAGCGGGGGACAATGAGCAGTTCTTC

V: TRBV5-4
D: -
size: -
J: TRBJ2-3
CDR3: CASSLDATTSSTDTQYF
DNA: TGTGCCAGCAGCTTGGATGCGACCACCTCAAGCACAGATACGCAGTATTTT

V: TRBV4-1
D: TRBD2
size: -
J: TRBJ2-7
CDR3: CASSQAPREASGLSYEQYF
DNA: TGCGCCAGCAGCCAAGCCCCCCGGGAGGCTAGCGGGCTCTCCTACGAGCAGTACTTC

V: TRBV7-3
D: TRBD1
size: -
J: TRBJ1-2
CDR3: CASSPGTGANYGYTF
DNA: TGTGCCAGCAGCCCCGGAACAGGGGCTAACTATGGCTACACCTTC

V: TRBV6-5
D: TRBD2
size: -
J: TRBJ2-3
CDR3: CASRGLATTTDTQYF
DNA: TGTGCCAGCAGGGGACTAGCGACAACCACAGATACGCAGTATTTT

V: TRBV5-5
D: -
size: many
J: TRBJ2-5
CDR3: CASSLVWDQGAQYF
DNA: TGTGCCAGCAGCTTGGTGTGGGACCAAGGGGCCCAGTACTTC

V: TRBV4-1
D: -
size: -
J: TRBJ2-3
CDR3: CASSQDPGSFDTQYF
DNA: TGCGCCAGCAGCCAAGATCCCGGCTCATTCGATACGCAGTATTTT

V: TRBV29-1
D: -
size: -
J: TRBJ2-3
CDR3: CSVGPSDTQYF
DNA: TGCAGCGTTGGGCCGTCAGATACGCAGTATTTT

V: TRBV7-3
D: -
size: -
J: TRBJ2-5
CDR3: CASSKQGRETQYF
DNA: TGTGCCAGCAGCAAACAAGGAAGGGAGACCCAGTACTTC

V: TRBV2
D: TRBD1
size: -
J: TRBJ1-2
CDR3: CASSPQTGGNYGYTF
DNA: TGTGCCAGCAGTCCCCAGACAGGGGGCAACTATGGCTACACCTTC

V: TRBV27
D: TRBD1
size: -
J: TRBJ2-7
CDR3: CASRGGQGVSYEQYF
DNA: TGTGCCAGCAGGGGGGGACAGGGGGTTTCCTACGAGCAGTACTTC

V: TRBV4-1
D: TRBD2
size: -
J: TRBJ2-1
CDR3: CASSQGSSGSYNEQFF
DNA: TGCGCCAGCAGCCAAGGGTCTAGCGGCTCCTACAATGAGCAGTTCTTC

V: TRBV27
D: -
size: many
J: TRBJ2-3
CDR3: CASSHNTDTQYF
DNA: TGTGCCAGCAGTCATAACACAGATACGCAGTATTTT

V: TRBV5-4
D: TRBD2
size: few
J: TRBJ2-1
CDR3: CASSEAGGPYEQFF
DNA: TGTGCCAGCAGCGAAGCGGGAGGTCCATATGAGCAGTTCTTC

V: TRBV2
D: -
size: few
J: TRBJ2-7
CDR3: CASSDLGAYEQYF
DNA: TGTGCCAGCAGTGACTTAGGTGCCTACGAGCAGTACTTC

V: TRBV5-1
D: -
size: -
J: TRBJ1-1
CDR3: CASSSRSRTDDLDTEAFF
DNA: TGCGCCAGCAGCTCACGTAGTCGGACAGATGATTTGGACACTGAAGCTTTCTTT

V: TRBV19
D: TRBD1
size: -
J: TRBJ1-5
CDR3: CASSIAGQGLNQPQHF
DNA: TGTGCCAGTAGTATAGCCGGACAGGGTTTGAACCAGCCCCAGCATTTT

V: TRBV19
D: -
size: -
J: TRBJ2-1
CDR3: CASSIQGGSYNEQFF
DNA: TGTGCCAGTAGTATCCAAGGAGGGTCCTACAATGAGCAGTTCTTC

V: TRBV2
D: -
size: few
J: TRBJ2-2
CDR3: CASSESPPGELFF
DNA: TGTGCCAGCAGTGAGTCCCCTCCCGGGGAGCTGTTTTTT

V: TRBV14
D: TRBD1
size: -
J: TRBJ2-5
CDR3: CASSQGGTGEKTQYF
DNA: TGTGCCAGCAGCCAAGGGGGGACAGGGGAGAAGACCCAGTACTTC

V: TRBV7-2
D: -
size: -
J: TRBJ2-7
CDR3: CASSWRASHEQYF
DNA: TGTGCCAGCAGCTGGAGGGCATCCCACGAGCAGTACTTC

V: TRBV11-3
D: TRBD1
size: -
J: TRBJ2-1
CDR3: CASSATGYEQFF
DNA: TGTGCCAGCAGTGCGACAGGGTATGAGCAGTTCTTC

V: TRBV6-5
D: -
size: -
J: TRBJ2-7
CDR3: CASSYRTAEHYEQYF
DNA: TGTGCCAGCAGTTACCGCACGGCAGAGCACTACGAGCAGTACTTC

V: TRBV10-1
D: -
size: -
J: TRBJ2-2
CDR3: CASSDRAFGTGELFF
DNA: TGCGCCAGCAGTGACAGGGCCTTCGGCACCGGGGAGCTGTTTTTT

V: TRBV5-1
D: -
size: many
J: TRBJ2-5
CDR3: CASSVRGGGETQYF
DNA: TGCGCCAGCAGCGTCAGGGGTGGTGGGGAGACCCAGTACTTC

V: TRBV5-6
D: -
size: few
J: TRBJ1-1
CDR3: CASSRTYTEAFF
DNA: TGTGCCAGCAGCCGTACGTACACTGAAGCTTTCTTT

V: TRBV4-1
D: -
size: -
J: TRBJ2-4
CDR3: CASSQGSQQGAKNIQYF
DNA: TGCGCCAGCAGCCAAGGGAGCCAGCAAGGCGCCAAAAACATTCAGTACTTC

V: TRBV10-1
D: -
size: -
J: TRBJ2-3
CDR3: CACYQGRGADTQYF
DNA: TGCGCTTGTTATCAGGGTCGAGGCGCAGATACGCAGTATTTT

V: TRBV27
D: -
size: -
J: TRBJ2-2
CDR3: CASSLRPQVPGELFF
DNA: TGTGCCAGCAGTTTACGGCCACAGGTCCCCGGGGAGCTGTTTTTT

V: TRBV18
D: -
size: once
J: TRBJ1-2
CDR3: CASSPGTAAGGYTF
DNA: TGTGCCAGCTCACCAGGGACGGCTGCGGGAGGCTACACCTTC

V: TRBV6-1
D: -
size: once
J: TRBJ1-1
CDR3: CASTRVVGGDTEAFF
DNA: TGTGCCAGCACTCGGGTAGTTGGAGGGGACACTGAAGCTTTCTTT

V: TRBV6-4
D: TRBD2
size: -
J: TRBJ2-3
CDR3: CASSDSAGGVTDTQYF
DNA: TGTGCCAGCAGTGACTCTGCGGGAGGAGTCACAGATACGCAGTATTTT

V: TRBV28
D: TRBD1
size: -
J: TRBJ2-7
CDR3: CASRTAGQGPYEQYF
DNA: TGTGCCAGCAGGACTGCGGGACAGGGACCCTACGAGCAGTACTTC

V: TRBV5-5
D: -
size: once
J: TRBJ2-7
CDR3: CASAWDPGREQYF
DNA: TGTGCCAGTGCCTGGGACCCCGGGCGCGAGCAGTACTTC

V: TRBV7-7
D: -
size: -
J: TRBJ2-1
CDR3: CASSPGSHNEQFF
DNA: TGTGCCAGCAGCCCCGGGTCCCACAATGAGCAGTTCTTC

V: TRBV11-2
D: -
size: -
J: TRBJ1-4
CDR3: CASSRRQNEKLFF
DNA: TGTGCCAGCAGCCGGCGACAAAATGAAAAACTGTTTTTT

V: TRBV11-3
D: -
size: -
J: TRBJ1-1
CDR3: CASSLGGRTNTEAFF
DNA: TGTGCCAGCAGCTTAGGCGGCCGGACGAACACTGAAGCTTTCTTT

V: TRBV7-2
D: -
size: -
J: TRBJ2-7
CDR3: CASSLNALLLGEQYF
DNA: TGTGCCAGCAGCTTAAATGCCCTCCTCTTAGGCGAGCAGTACTTC

V: TRBV4-1
D: -
size: -
J: TRBJ2-2
CDR3: CASSQGSGAGNTGELFF
DNA: TGCGCCAGCAGCCAAGGTTCCGGGGCCGGTAACACCGGGGAGCTGTTTTTT

V: TRBV7-6
D: TRBD2
size: -
J: TRBJ2-1
CDR3: CASSPEGAGGYNEQFF
DNA: TGTGCCAGCAGCCCGGAGGGTGCGGGAGGTTACAATGAGCAGTTCTTC